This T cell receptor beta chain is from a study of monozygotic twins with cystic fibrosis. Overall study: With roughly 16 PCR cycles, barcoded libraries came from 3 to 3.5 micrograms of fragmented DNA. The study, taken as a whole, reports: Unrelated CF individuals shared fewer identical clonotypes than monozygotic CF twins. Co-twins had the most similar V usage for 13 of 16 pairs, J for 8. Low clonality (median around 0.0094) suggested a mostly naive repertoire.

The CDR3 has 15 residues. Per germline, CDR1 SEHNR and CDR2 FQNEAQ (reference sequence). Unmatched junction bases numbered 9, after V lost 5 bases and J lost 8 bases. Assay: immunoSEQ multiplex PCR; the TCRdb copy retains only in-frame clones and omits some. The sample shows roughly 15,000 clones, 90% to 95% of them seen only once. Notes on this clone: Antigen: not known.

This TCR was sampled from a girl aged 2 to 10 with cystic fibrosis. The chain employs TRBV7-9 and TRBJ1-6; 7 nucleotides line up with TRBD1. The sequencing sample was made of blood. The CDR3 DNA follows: TGTGCCAGCAGCATATACAGGGGCCTCTATTCACCCCTCCACTTT. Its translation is CASSIYRGLYSPLHF. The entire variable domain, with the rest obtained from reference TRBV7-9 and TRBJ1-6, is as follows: DTGVSQNPRHKITKRGQNVTFRCDPISEHNRLYWYRQTLGQGPEFLTYFQNEAQLEKSRLLSDRFSAERPKGSFSTLEIQRTEQGDSAMYLCASSIYRGLYSPLHFGNGTRLTVT.